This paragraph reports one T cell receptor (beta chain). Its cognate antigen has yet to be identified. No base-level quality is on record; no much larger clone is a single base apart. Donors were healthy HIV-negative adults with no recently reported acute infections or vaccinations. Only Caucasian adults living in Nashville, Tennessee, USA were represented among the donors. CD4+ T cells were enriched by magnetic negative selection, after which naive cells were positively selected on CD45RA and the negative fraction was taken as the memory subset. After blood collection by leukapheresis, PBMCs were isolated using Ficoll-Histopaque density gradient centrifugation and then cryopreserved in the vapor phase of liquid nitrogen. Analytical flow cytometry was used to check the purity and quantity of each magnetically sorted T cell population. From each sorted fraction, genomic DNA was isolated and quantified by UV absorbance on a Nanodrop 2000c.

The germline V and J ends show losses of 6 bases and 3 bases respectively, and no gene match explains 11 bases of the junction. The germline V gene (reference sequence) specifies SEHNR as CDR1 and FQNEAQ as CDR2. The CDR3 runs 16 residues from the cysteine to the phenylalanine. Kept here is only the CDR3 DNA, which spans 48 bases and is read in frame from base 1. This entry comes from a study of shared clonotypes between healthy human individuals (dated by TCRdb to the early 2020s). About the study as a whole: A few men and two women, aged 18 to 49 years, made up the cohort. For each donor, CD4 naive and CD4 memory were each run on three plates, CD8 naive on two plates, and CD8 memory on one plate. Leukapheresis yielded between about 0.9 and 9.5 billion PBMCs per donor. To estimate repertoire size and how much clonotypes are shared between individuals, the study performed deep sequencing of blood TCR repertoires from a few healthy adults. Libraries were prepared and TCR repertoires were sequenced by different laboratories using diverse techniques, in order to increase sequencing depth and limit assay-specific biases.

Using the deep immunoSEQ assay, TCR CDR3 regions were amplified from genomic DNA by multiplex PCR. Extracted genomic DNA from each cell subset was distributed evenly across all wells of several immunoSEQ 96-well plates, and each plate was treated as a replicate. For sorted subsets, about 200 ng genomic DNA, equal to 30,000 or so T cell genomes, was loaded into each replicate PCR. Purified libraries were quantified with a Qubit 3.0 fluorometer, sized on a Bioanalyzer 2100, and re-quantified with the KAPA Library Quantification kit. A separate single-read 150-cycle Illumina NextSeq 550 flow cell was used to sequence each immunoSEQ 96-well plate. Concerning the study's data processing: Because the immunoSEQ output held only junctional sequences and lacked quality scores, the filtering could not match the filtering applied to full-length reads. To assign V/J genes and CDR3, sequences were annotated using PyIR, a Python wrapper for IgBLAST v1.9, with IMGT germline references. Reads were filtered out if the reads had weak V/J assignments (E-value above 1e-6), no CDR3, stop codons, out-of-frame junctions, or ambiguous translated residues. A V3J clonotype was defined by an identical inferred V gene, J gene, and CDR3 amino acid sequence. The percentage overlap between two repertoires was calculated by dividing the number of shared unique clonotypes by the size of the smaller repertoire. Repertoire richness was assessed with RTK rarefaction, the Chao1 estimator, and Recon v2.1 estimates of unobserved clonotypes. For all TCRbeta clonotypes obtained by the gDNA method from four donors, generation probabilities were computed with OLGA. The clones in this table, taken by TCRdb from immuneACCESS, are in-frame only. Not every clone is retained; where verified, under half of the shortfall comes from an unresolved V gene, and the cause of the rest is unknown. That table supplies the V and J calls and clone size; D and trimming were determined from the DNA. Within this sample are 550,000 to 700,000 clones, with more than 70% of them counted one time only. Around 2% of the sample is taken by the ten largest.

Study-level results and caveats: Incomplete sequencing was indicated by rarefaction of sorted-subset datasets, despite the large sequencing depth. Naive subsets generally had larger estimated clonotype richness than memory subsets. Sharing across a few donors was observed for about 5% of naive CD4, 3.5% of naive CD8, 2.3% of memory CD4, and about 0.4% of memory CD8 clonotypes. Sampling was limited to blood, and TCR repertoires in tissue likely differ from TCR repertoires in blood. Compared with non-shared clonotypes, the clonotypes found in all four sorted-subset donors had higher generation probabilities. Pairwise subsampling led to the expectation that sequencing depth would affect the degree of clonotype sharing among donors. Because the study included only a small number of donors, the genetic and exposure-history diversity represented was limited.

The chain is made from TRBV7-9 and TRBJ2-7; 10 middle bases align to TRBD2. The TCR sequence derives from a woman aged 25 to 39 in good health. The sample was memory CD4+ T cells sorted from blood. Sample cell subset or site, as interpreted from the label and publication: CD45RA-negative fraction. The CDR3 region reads CASSSTRASGSYEQYF. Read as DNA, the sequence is TGTGCCAGCAGTTCCACGCGGGCTAGCGGGAGCTACGAGCAGTACTTC.